Presented here are 30 T cell receptor beta chains from one specimen sequenced in a study of T-cell memory formation after mild COVID-19. TCRdb called the 5' RACE reads again in MiXCR, with one record for every CDR3 protein. The sample lists about 560,000 distinct CDR3 sequences, roughly 17% seen once, with about 7.5% in the top ten. Sequenced: PBMCs or a T cell subset sorted from them (not recorded which). These receptor sequences come from an adult woman who had mild COVID-19 (a few samples of this study predate the infection). Cell type and time point are not known.

The V call is TRBV12-3 or TRBV12-4, the J call TRBJ1-1; the match to TRBD1 covers 8 bases. With 5 bases clipped from V and 4 bases from J, the junction kept 9 bases outside the gene matches. The CDR3 covers 15 residues. Written as DNA, the CDR3 is TGTGCCAGCAGTCTTCGGACAGGGTCCCCCACTGAAGCTTTCTTT. Translating it yields CASSLRTGSPTEAFF.

This clonotype was seen more than once but under ten times. The chain is built from TRBV5-5 and TRBJ2-4, with a weak D call TRBD1 (6 bases). V gave up 4 bases and J gave up 4 bases, with 12 bases separating them. This CDR3 comprises 14 residues. Germline assignment: CDR1 SGHKS and CDR2 YYEKEE (reference sequence). The CDR3 DNA sequence: TGTGCCAGCAGCCCGGTGAGGGGGAAAAACATTCAGTACTTC. Residues: CASSPVRGKNIQYF.

The genes are TRBV7-6 and TRBJ2-1; 12 bases map to TRBD2. The CDR3 is 16 residues long. Germline loops: CDR1 SGHVS, CDR2 FNYEAQ. V shed 5 bases, J shed 4 bases, and the junction held 6 bases outside the gene matches. The CDR3 region is CASSPQGLAGYNEQFF. DNA for the CDR3: TGTGCCAGCAGCCCTCAGGGACTAGCGGGTTACAATGAGCAGTTCTTC.

This clonotype was detected a few times. The DNA is left out, because the CDR3 cannot be placed on it with certainty; the CDR3 is given as TCRdb lists it. The rearrangement links TRBV5-1 to TRBJ1-6; the table's D call, TRBD1, has no DNA check behind it. The CDR3 numbers 15 amino acids, ends counted. Looked up from germline, CDR1 is SGHRS and CDR2 is YFSETQ. CDR3 region: CASSSSGQPTTSLHF.

This clonotype has just a few counts. The chain combines TRBV11-2 with TRBJ2-3, with 14 positions matching TRBD2. The CDR3 length is 19 residues. Germline CDR1 is SGHAT and CDR2 is FQNNGV. With 5 bases clipped from V and 0 bases from J, the junction kept 10 bases outside the gene matches. CDR3 protein: CASSHPRLAGGLSTDTQYF. The CDR3, as DNA: TGTGCCAGCAGCCACCCTAGACTAGCGGGGGGGCTGAGCACAGATACGCAGTATTTT.

The chain couples TRBV7-6 to TRBJ2-1; tentatively, D is TRBD1 or TRBD2 (5 bases each). The CDR3 is 14 amino acids. Deletions cut 4 bases from V and 7 bases from J, with 14 bases between. Per the germline V gene, CDR1 is SGHVS and CDR2 is FNYEAQ. CDR3 sequence (DNA): TGTGCCAGCAGCTCTCTCGCCGAGGGGAATGAGCAGTTCTTC. Encoded protein: CASSSLAEGNEQFF. The full variable domain, its missing parts supplied by reference TRBV7-6 and TRBJ2-1, is GAGVSQSPRYKVTKRGQDVALRCDPISGHVSLYWYRQALGQGPEFLTYFNYEAQQDKSGLPNDRFSAERPEGSISTLTIQRTEQRDSAMYRCASSSLAEGNEQFFGPGTRLTVL.

This clonotype showed up just a few times. This chain uses TRBV6-2 or TRBV6-3 with TRBJ1-5; the D gene is possibly TRBD1 (6 bases). The V end was cut by 7 bases, the J end by 4 bases, with 14 bases between. This CDR3 contains 14 residues. Germline CDR1 and CDR2: MNHEY and SVGEGT. Written as DNA, the CDR3 is TGTGCCAGCACCCCTGGGGACACGAATCAGCCCCAGCATTTT. The encoded protein is CASTPGDTNQPQHF.

This clonotype appeared a few times. The chain employs TRBV9 and TRBJ1-1, with D perhaps matching TRBD1 (6 bases). CDR3 size: 14 residues. Trimming removed 0 bases at V and 3 bases at J, with 9 bases between. Germline V CDR1 and CDR2: SGDLS, YYNGEE. The CDR3 DNA follows: TGTGCCAGCAGCGTAGCCCCAGGGGACACTGAAGCTTTCTTT. This codes for CASSVAPGDTEAFF.

The chain carries TRBV27 and TRBJ1-5; tentatively, D is TRBD1 (5 bases). Per the germline V gene, CDR1 is MNHEY and CDR2 is SMNVEV (reference sequence). This CDR3 is built from 16 residues. The ends were cut back, 4 bases at V and 2 bases at J, with 15 bases in the middle. In DNA, the CDR3 is TGTGCCAGCAGTTCTGGGTCAGGGAGAGGCAATCAGCCCCAGCATTTT. Its protein product is CASSSGSGRGNQPQHF.

This chain joins TRBV6-2 or TRBV6-3 and TRBJ2-3; 7 nucleotides align to TRBD2. Germline lookup yields CDR1 MNHEY and CDR2 SVGEGT. With V trimmed by 6 bases and J by 4 bases, 10 bases remained unmatched. This CDR3 spans 15 amino acids. CDR3 DNA sequence: TGTGCCAGCAGGACCGCCGCGGGAGATTCAGATACGCAGTATTTT. Protein product: CASRTAAGDSDTQYF.

In its sample, this clonotype was seen a few times. The V gene is TRBV15, the J gene TRBJ2-5; D is possibly TRBD2 (6 bases). CDR1 LNHNV and CDR2 YYDKDF come from the germline V gene (reference sequence). The CDR3 consists of 15 residues. V lost 0 bases to trimming and J lost 5 bases, with 13 bases between them. DNA of the CDR3: TGTGCCACCAGCAGAGATGCCGGGGGAGTGGAGACCCAGTACTTC. Its protein is CATSRDAGGVETQYF.

The chain uses TRBV12-3 or TRBV12-4 and TRBJ2-1, with 8 nucleotides matching TRBD2. The CDR3 loop spans 12 amino acids. J was trimmed by 7 bases and V by 7 bases; bases with no gene match: 3. This CDR3 reads CASMAGGNEQFF. DNA of the CDR3: TGTGCCAGCATGGCGGGAGGAAATGAGCAGTTCTTC.

The chain carries TRBV7-2 and TRBJ2-1, with 12 bases fitting TRBD2. The germline V gene encodes CDR1 SGHTA and CDR2 FQGNSA. The ends lost 4 bases at V and 5 bases at J; junction bases unmatched: 9. This CDR3 spans 17 amino acids. CDR3 bases: TGTGCCAGCAGCTCAAAACCAAGACTAGCGGGAGACAATGAGCAGTTCTTC. Translation: CASSSKPRLAGDNEQFF.

There are a few counts of this clonotype. V and J are TRBV4-2 and TRBJ2-4; 7 positions match TRBD2. The CDR3 has 14 amino acids. In germline, CDR1 is LGHNA, CDR2 YNFKEQ. Trimming removed 0 bases from V and 7 bases from J; junction bases left unmatched: 3. The CDR3 region is CASSQDLGGNIQYF. DNA of the CDR3: TGTGCCAGCAGCCAAGATTTGGGGGGGAACATTCAGTACTTC.

The chain links TRBV12-3 or TRBV12-4 to TRBJ1-5; TRBD1 is a possible D gene (6 bases). This CDR3 has 13 residues. Trimming pared 6 bases from V and 9 bases from J, leaving 15 bases between. Here the CDR3 reads CASSTDRQRPQHF. The CDR3 DNA sequence: TGTGCCAGCAGCACGGACAGACAGCGGCCCCAGCATTTT.

This clonotype was picked up a small number of times. The V and J genes are TRBV7-8 and TRBJ1-2; the match to TRBD1 covers 8 bases. Per the germline V gene, CDR1 is SGHVS and CDR2 is FQNEAQ. The CDR3 extends over 15 amino acids. Losses at the gene ends were 2 bases for V and 7 bases for J; bases not matched to a gene: 9. The CDR3 nucleotides read TGTGCCAGCAGCTTAAGCCCCTACAGGGGGTTTGGCTACACCTTC. Translated: CASSLSPYRGFGYTF.

This clonotype appeared a few times. The V call is TRBV6-2 or TRBV6-3, the J call TRBJ2-2; 8 bases fit TRBD1. V shed 8 bases and J 4 bases; nucleotides not matched to a gene: 3. There are 13 residues in the CDR3. The germline V gene encodes CDR1 MNHEY and CDR2 SVGEGT. The CDR3 DNA follows: TGTGCCAGCCAGGGGGCGGTCACCGGGGAGCTGTTTTTT. It codes for CASQGAVTGELFF.

The V and J genes are TRBV7-4 and TRBJ2-7; 10 bases line up with TRBD1. Germline assignment: CDR1 SGHVT and CDR2 SQSDAQ. There are 15 residues in the CDR3. The junction had 6 bases not matched to a gene; V was cut back by 5 bases and J by 2 bases. The CDR3 DNA sequence: TGTGCCAGCAGCCGGGGGACAGGGGTCCCCTACGAGCAGTACTTC. Translation: CASSRGTGVPYEQYF.

The CDR3 spells CASRTQGIEQFF. CDR3 coding DNA: TGTGCCAGCAGGACTCAGGGGATTGAGCAGTTCTTC. The V and J genes are TRBV12-3 or TRBV12-4 and TRBJ2-1; D possibly corresponds to TRBD1 (6 bases). This CDR3 has 12 amino acids. The V gene lost 6 bases and the J gene lost 9 bases, with 12 bases spanning the gap.

This clonotype was seen a handful of times. V gene TRBV12-3 or TRBV12-4 combines with J gene TRBJ2-1; 13 bases match TRBD2. Germline trimming cut 8 bases from V and 6 bases from J; bases unmatched to any gene: 4. The CDR3 contains 14 residues. CDR3 coding DNA: TGTGCCAGCCTACTAGCGGGAGGGCTCAATGAGCAGTTCTTC. Amino acid sequence: CASLLAGGLNEQFF.

The V call is TRBV28, the J call TRBJ1-2, with TRBD1 as a possible D gene (5 bases). Trimming pared 5 bases from V and 6 bases from J, leaving 10 bases between. CDR3 length: 12 residues. Germline CDR1 and CDR2: MDHEN and SYDVKM. The CDR3 sequence is CASSPRGDGYTF. The DNA of the CDR3 is TGTGCCAGCAGTCCTCGGGGCGATGGCTACACCTTC.

V is TRBV7-9 and J is TRBJ1-1; D possibly corresponds to TRBD1 (6 bases). The CDR3 runs 12 residues. V was pared by 5 bases and J by 10 bases, with 14 bases between. Germline CDR1 reads SEHNR; CDR2 reads FQNEAQ (reference sequence). The CDR3 is CASSPRGVGAFF. The CDR3 nucleotides read TGTGCCAGCAGCCCCAGGGGCGTTGGAGCTTTCTTT.

This rearrangement joins TRBV7-9 to TRBJ2-5; no clear D. The germline V and J ends were trimmed by 1 base and 7 bases, with 16 bases remaining between them. This CDR3 spans 15 amino acids. CDR1 is SEHNR and CDR2 is FQNEAQ in the germline V gene (reference sequence). The CDR3 loop reads CASSLELLGRSTQYF. In DNA, the CDR3 is TGTGCCAGCAGCTTAGAACTACTGGGAAGGTCGACCCAGTACTTC. Full variable domain (rest looked up from reference TRBV7-9 and TRBJ2-5): DTGVSQNPRHKITKRGQNVTFRCDPISEHNRLYWYRQTLGQGPEFLTYFQNEAQLEKSRLLSDRFSAERPKGSFSTLEIQRTEQGDSAMYLCASSLELLGRSTQYFGPGTRLLVL.

In its sample, this clonotype was seen a few times. This rearrangement joins TRBV7-3 to TRBJ1-1, with D perhaps matching TRBD1 (5 bases). Per germline, CDR1 SGHTA and CDR2 FQGTGA. CDR3 size: 16 residues. V was pared by 2 bases and J by 4 bases, with 17 bases between. CDR3 DNA: TGTGCCAGCAGCTTATCCCCAGGCTCAACAGGCACTGAAGCTTTCTTT. This encodes CASSLSPGSTGTEAFF.

The CDR3 region is CASSPDRHNEQFF. The DNA of the CDR3 is TGTGCCAGCAGCCCGGACAGGCACAATGAGCAGTTCTTC. The V and J genes are TRBV7-3 and TRBJ2-1; 7 nucleotides match TRBD1. Germline values: CDR1 SGHTA, CDR2 FQGTGA. The junction had 3 bases not matched to a gene; V was cut back by 5 bases and J by 5 bases. The CDR3 runs 13 residues.

The sample holds a few counts of this clonotype. The CDR3 DNA follows: TGTGCCAGCAGCCGCCATAGCCTTGTGGGGGGGTCACCCTACGAGCAGTACTTC. Its translation is CASSRHSLVGGSPYEQYF. V is TRBV7-2 and J is TRBJ2-7; 7 bases match TRBD2. The CDR3 loop spans 18 amino acids. Per the germline V gene, CDR1 is SGHTA and CDR2 is FQGNSA. V dropped 5 bases and J dropped 2; count of bases not matched to a gene: 18.

This clonotype has just a few counts. The chain uses TRBV5-1 and TRBJ2-5, with 11 bases aligning to TRBD2. This CDR3 region has 15 residues. Unmatched junction bases numbered 10, after V lost 7 bases and J lost 5 bases. Germline V gene lookup returns CDR1 SGHRS and CDR2 YFSETQ. The CDR3 loop is CASRGQLAGVETQYF. CDR3 nucleotides: TGCGCCAGCCGGGGTCAACTAGCGGGAGTGGAGACCCAGTACTTC.

As DNA, the CDR3 is TGCGCCAGCAGTAAAACCGGGACAGGGTCCTACGAGCAGTACTTC. Its translation is CASSKTGTGSYEQYF. The V call is TRBV4-1, the J call TRBJ2-7; 9 bases agree with TRBD1. V gave up 6 bases and J gave up 1 base; unmatched junction bases: 7. Germline CDR1 and CDR2: MGHRA and YSYEKL. This CDR3 comprises 15 residues.

Regarding this clonotype: An end of the junction does not agree with germline; a read error may underlie this. The J gene is TRBJ1-6, the V gene TRBV7-9; D uncertain. This CDR3 is 12 amino acids long. The germline gives CDR1 SEHNR, CDR2 FQNEAQ (reference sequence). CDR3 coding DNA: TGTGCCAGCAGCTCTCGTTCCGGTTTTGATGCTTTC. It translates to CASSSRSGFDAF.

V and J are TRBV7-9 and TRBJ1-2; no firm D call. This CDR3 contains 13 residues. V dropped 1 base and J dropped 4 bases, with 7 bases sitting between them. Germline V gives CDR1 SEHNR, CDR2 FQNEAQ (reference sequence). CDR3 sequence (DNA): TGTGCCAGCAGCTTAGAATCTTTCTATGGCTACACCTTC. Residues: CASSLESFYGYTF. The complete variable domain, with remaining parts taken from reference TRBV7-9 and TRBJ1-2, reads DTGVSQNPRHKITKRGQNVTFRCDPISEHNRLYWYRQTLGQGPEFLTYFQNEAQLEKSRLLSDRFSAERPKGSFSTLEIQRTEQGDSAMYLCASSLESFYGYTFGSGTRLTVV.